The 29 T cell receptor beta chains listed next were all sequenced from one sample in a study of blood T cell repertoires in COVID-19. TCRdb's copy holds only in-frame clones and misses some; the assay was immunoSEQ multiplex PCR. The sample has 200,000 or so clones, around 82% seen once; the top ten hold 6.5% to 8.5%. Sequencing input: PBMCs or T cells enriched from blood (not recorded which). The receptors stem from a woman aged 35 to 49 with acute COVID-19.

Points on this clone: In the same sample, other DNA sequences code for this CDR3. This chain uses TRBV7-2 with TRBJ2-7; 8 positions agree with TRBD1. The CDR3 loop spans 14 amino acids. With 4 bases clipped from V and 1 base from J, the junction kept 3 bases outside the gene matches. CDR1 SGHTA and CDR2 FQGNSA come from the germline V gene. The CDR3 DNA reads TGTGCCAGCAGCTCCGGGACAGGTTCCTACGAGCAGTACTTC. Protein: CASSSGTGSYEQYF.

This chain's CDR3 is CAIRLGLAQNTGELFF. The CDR3 coding sequence is TGTGCCATCAGGCTAGGACTAGCGCAGAACACCGGGGAGCTGTTTTTT. V and J are TRBV10-3 and TRBJ2-2; 9 nucleotides line up with TRBD2. The CDR3 is 16 residues long. The junction had 6 bases not matched to a gene; V was cut back by 6 bases and J by 1 base. In germline, CDR1 is ENHRY, CDR2 SYGVKD.

This chain uses TRBV7-8 with TRBJ1-6; TRBD1 might be the D (6 bases). The CDR3 contains 14 residues. The germline gives CDR1 SGHVS, CDR2 FQNEAQ. V was trimmed by 5 bases and J by 5 bases, leaving 10 bases between them. The DNA for the CDR3 is TGTGCCAGCAGCCTAACAGGGAATAATTCACCCCTCCACTTT. This translates into CASSLTGNNSPLHF.

In DNA, the CDR3 is TGTGCCAGCAGCTCGCGGGGGGCCCCGTCCTACGAGCAGTACTTC. Amino acid sequence: CASSSRGAPSYEQYF. This chain joins TRBV7-2 and TRBJ2-7; TRBD2 aligns across 8 bases. The CDR3 extends over 15 amino acids. Germline V gives CDR1 SGHTA, CDR2 FQGNSA. V was clipped by 4 bases and J by 1 base; unmatched bases: 6.

The chain joins TRBV28 to TRBJ2-3, with 12 bases lining up with TRBD2. The CDR3 contains 15 residues. The junction had 2 bases not matched to a gene; V was cut back by 5 bases and J by 2 bases. Germline V CDR1 and CDR2: MDHEN, SYDVKM. CDR3 bases: TGTGCCAGCAGTGGACTAGCGGGAAACACAGATACGCAGTATTTT. Amino acid sequence: CASSGLAGNTDTQYF.

The chain carries TRBV5-1 and TRBJ2-1; TRBD2 matches at 11 bases. V lost 1 base and J lost 6; bases outside the gene matches: 3. This CDR3 contains 15 residues. Germline CDR1 reads SGHRS; CDR2 reads YFSETQ. The CDR3 loop reads CASSLSLAGANEQFF. CDR3 sequence (DNA): TGCGCCAGCAGCTTGTCACTAGCGGGGGCCAATGAGCAGTTCTTC.

Only one count was recorded for this clone. The gene calls are TRBV10-3 and TRBJ1-1, with D unresolved. The germline gives CDR1 ENHRY, CDR2 SYGVKD. The CDR3 has 14 residues. The V gene lost 3 bases and the J gene lost 1 base, with 9 bases spanning the gap. The CDR3 nucleotides are TGTGCCATCAGTGAATTGGACTCGAACACTGAAGCTTTCTTT. Translation gives CAISELDSNTEAFF.

The V call is TRBV6-8, the J call TRBJ1-5; the match to TRBD1 covers 7 bases. Per the germline V gene, CDR1 is MNHGY and CDR2 is SAAAGT. Trimming took 6 bases from V and 2 from J; bases not matched to a gene: 10. The CDR3 contains 16 residues. CDR3 residues: CASSGQEIWGNQPQHF. For the CDR3, the DNA is TGTGCCAGCAGCGGACAGGAGATATGGGGCAATCAGCCCCAGCATTTT.

This clone was recorded once. The chain links TRBV2 to TRBJ2-4; a weak D match, TRBD1 (6 bases). Trimming shortened V by 8 bases and J by 0 bases, and 14 bases separated the two germline ends. The CDR3 is 15 residues long. CDR1 SNHLY and CDR2 FYNNEI come from the germline V gene. In DNA form, the CDR3 reads TGTGCCAGCCTGGACAGAGACGTAGCCAAAAACATTCAGTACTTC. Translation gives CASLDRDVAKNIQYF.

This clone showed up just a few times. The chain employs TRBV3-1 (or the pseudogene TRBV3-2) and TRBJ1-6; 7 positions match TRBD1. The CDR3 covers 16 residues. Germline V CDR1 and CDR2: LGHDT, YNNKEL (reference sequence). Unmatched junction bases numbered 6, after V lost 1 base and J lost 6 bases. CDR3 DNA: TGTGCCAGCAGCCAAGGAGGGGGCCCGAGTAATTCACCCCTCCACTTT. The encoded protein is CASSQGGGPSNSPLHF.

The rearrangement joins TRBV6-2 or TRBV6-3 to TRBJ2-7; 7 nucleotides match TRBD2. After removal of 5 bases from V and 3 bases from J, the junction contained 10 bases not matched to a gene. The germline CDR1 and CDR2 sequences are MNHEY and SVGEGT. The CDR3 has 15 amino acids. In DNA, the CDR3 is TGTGCCAGCAGTCCCGAGGGAGGACTAGGCTACGAGCAGTACTTC. It translates to CASSPEGGLGYEQYF.

The chain carries TRBV29-1 and TRBJ2-6; TRBD1 matches at 8 bases. CDR3 size: 15 residues. V shed 4 bases, J shed 4 bases, and the junction held 6 bases outside the gene matches. Germline assignment: CDR1 SQVTM and CDR2 ANQGSEA. The CDR3 region has the DNA TGCAGCGTTGGGACAGGGAGGTCCGGGGCCAACGTCCTGACTTTC. It translates to CSVGTGRSGANVLTF.

About this clone itself: This may arise from a read error, as a much more abundant clone is one base away. The J gene is TRBJ2-2, the V gene TRBV4-2; 7 bases are a match to TRBD1. V trimming: 4 bases; J trimming: 0 bases; junction bases outside the gene matches: 2. The CDR3 loop spans 15 amino acids. Germline loops: CDR1 LGHNA, CDR2 YNFKEQ. CDR3 amino acids: CASSPDRANTGELFF. The CDR3 DNA follows: TGTGCCAGCAGCCCCGACAGGGCGAACACCGGGGAGCTGTTTTTT.

The J gene is TRBJ1-6, the V gene TRBV7-8; 9 bases fit TRBD1. Trimming removed 4 bases from V and 7 bases from J; junction bases left unmatched: 2. Germline loops: CDR1 SGHVS, CDR2 FQNEAQ. CDR3 size: 14 residues. CDR3 protein: CASSYGQGNSPLHF. CDR3 nucleotide sequence: TGTGCCAGCAGCTATGGACAGGGGAATTCACCCCTCCACTTT.

The rearrangement joins TRBV2 to TRBJ1-6; 8 bases map to TRBD1. Trimming cost V 6 bases and J 6 bases; bases outside gene matches: 4. Per germline, CDR1 SNHLY and CDR2 FYNNEI. The CDR3 runs 14 residues. CDR3 sequence reads: CASRRGQANSPLHF. In DNA form, the CDR3 reads TGTGCCAGCAGAAGGGGACAGGCTAATTCACCCCTCCACTTT.

This chain uses TRBV28 with TRBJ1-3; the D gene is possibly TRBD1 (6 bases). The CDR3 runs to 16 residues. CDR1 is MDHEN and CDR2 is SYDVKM in the germline V gene. V shed 5 bases and J shed 4 bases, with 18 bases lying between them. The CDR3 region has the DNA TGTGCCAGCAGTCCTCGTGGGGGGGCTGGGGGAAACACCATATATTTT. As protein: CASSPRGGAGGNTIYF.

The chain employs TRBV6-5 and TRBJ1-2, with D tentatively TRBD1 (6 bases). The CDR3 runs to 12 residues. Germline assignment: CDR1 MNHEY and CDR2 SVGAGI. Trimming left V 5 bases short and J 7 bases short, with 11 bases between. DNA for the CDR3: TGTGCCAGCAGTACAGGGTCCGTTGGCTACACCTTC. Residues: CASSTGSVGYTF.

This rearrangement joins TRBV7-9 to TRBJ1-2; D gene ambiguous. V dropped 2 bases and J dropped 6 bases, with 13 bases sitting between them. Germline CDR1 SEHNR, CDR2 FQNEAQ (reference sequence). The CDR3 consists of 14 residues. Here the CDR3 reads CASSLIRGPDGYTF. The DNA of the CDR3 is TGTGCCAGCAGCTTAATCCGAGGGCCGGATGGCTACACCTTC.

The CDR3 is CASSSTGGYGYTF. CDR3 DNA: TGTGCCAGCAGTTCGACAGGGGGTTATGGCTACACCTTC. This chain connects TRBV28 to TRBJ1-2; 9 bases map to TRBD1. CDR1 is MDHEN and CDR2 is SYDVKM in the germline V gene. Trimming at V came to 4 bases and at J to 5 bases, leaving 2 bases not matched to a gene. This CDR3 is 13 amino acids long.

This clone came up once. This chain connects TRBV30 to TRBJ2-7; the D gene is possibly TRBD1 (6 bases). The CDR3 is 12 amino acids. Germline values: CDR1 GTSNPN, CDR2 SVGIG (reference sequence). V was shortened by 5 bases and J by 0 bases, with 8 bases between the two germline ends. CDR3 loop: CAWGTSSYEQYF. As DNA, the CDR3 is TGTGCCTGGGGGACATCCTCCTACGAGCAGTACTTC. Together with reference TRBV30 and TRBJ2-7, the CDR3 gives the full variable domain: SQTIHQWPATLVQPVGSPLSLECTVEGTSNPNLYWYRQAAGRGLQLLFYSVGIGQISSEVPQNLSASRPQDRQFILSSKKLLLSDSGFYLCAWGTSSYEQYFGPGTRLTVT.

This chain connects TRBV7-8 to TRBJ2-7; 10 nucleotides align to TRBD1. Germline V lookup: CDR1 SGHVS, CDR2 FQNEAQ. V lost 0 bases, J lost 6 bases, and 2 bases stayed unmatched. CDR3 length: 14 amino acids. The CDR3 sequence is CASSLAGTGAEQYF. CDR3 DNA sequence: TGTGCCAGCAGCTTAGCCGGGACAGGGGCCGAGCAGTACTTC.

J is TRBJ1-2 and V is TRBV3-1 (or the pseudogene TRBV3-2); maybe TRBD1 (5 bases). This CDR3 is built from 13 residues. CDR1 LGHDT and CDR2 YNNKEL come from the germline V gene (reference sequence). V lost 2 bases and J 5 bases, leaving 9 bases between the germline ends. DNA of the CDR3: TGTGCCAGCAGCCAAACAGGAGCTTATGGCTACACCTTC. It encodes CASSQTGAYGYTF.

The J gene is TRBJ1-1, the V gene TRBV19; no clear D gene. V dropped 4 bases and J dropped 5 bases, with 14 bases sitting between them. Germline V gives CDR1 LNHDA, CDR2 SQIVND (reference sequence). The CDR3 is 14 amino acids. Written as DNA, the CDR3 is TGTGCCAGTAGTACCCGGGTTATACATACTGAAGCTTTCTTT. Encoded protein: CASSTRVIHTEAFF.

The gene calls are TRBV11-2 and TRBJ1-4; D is unclear. V lost 1 base to trimming and J lost 4 bases, with 13 bases between them. The CDR3 sequence is 16 residues long. The germline V gene encodes CDR1 SGHAT and CDR2 FQNNGV. The CDR3 coding sequence is TGTGCCAGCAGCTTAGGATCAACAGTTGTTAATGAAAAACTGTTTTTT. It yields the protein CASSLGSTVVNEKLFF.

The CDR3, as DNA: TGTGCCAGCAGCTTGTCCCTTGAGGGGAACACTGAAGCTTTCTTT. Protein product: CASSLSLEGNTEAFF. The rearrangement uses TRBV5-4 and TRBJ1-1; D remains unclear. V was clipped by 1 base and J by 1 base, with 11 bases between them. The CDR3 length is 15 residues. The V gene's germline CDR1 is SGHNT and CDR2 YYREEE (reference sequence).

V is TRBV6-5 and J is TRBJ2-7; 10 bases match TRBD1. The junction had 5 bases not matched to a gene; V was cut back by 8 bases and J by 1 base. From germline, CDR1 is MNHEY and CDR2 SVGAGI. The CDR3 is 14 amino acids. Here the CDR3 reads CASGRDRGSYEQYF. CDR3 DNA: TGTGCCAGCGGACGGGACAGGGGTTCCTACGAGCAGTACTTC.

J is TRBJ2-3 and V is TRBV7-9; D may be TRBD1 (6 bases). This CDR3 is 19 amino acids long. Germline-derived CDR1 and CDR2 are SEHNR and FQNEAQ (reference sequence). V was clipped by 1 base and J by 0 bases, with 20 bases between them. The CDR3 nucleotides read TGTGCCAGCAGCTTAGACCCTGGGGGCGGTTATTATAGCACAGATACGCAGTATTTT. This encodes CASSLDPGGGYYSTDTQYF.

The rearrangement links TRBV10-3 to TRBJ2-7, with 9 bases identical to TRBD1. Germline lookup yields CDR1 ENHRY and CDR2 SYGVKD. This CDR3 comprises 12 residues. V was pared by 7 bases and J by 6 bases, with 4 bases of the junction left unmatched. This CDR3 reads CAITQDRGEQYF. DNA of the CDR3: TGTGCCATCACTCAGGACAGGGGCGAGCAGTACTTC.

J is TRBJ2-7 and V is TRBV3-1 (or the pseudogene TRBV3-2), with D perhaps matching TRBD2 (7 bases). Trimming cost V 2 bases and J 2 bases, with 16 bases left between them. This CDR3 contains 16 residues. CDR1 and CDR2 from the germline V gene are LGHDT and YNNKEL (reference sequence). The CDR3 sequence: CASSQHPAGATYEQYF. CDR3 coding DNA: TGTGCCAGCAGCCAACACCCGGCGGGGGCCACCTACGAGCAGTACTTC.